What follows are 26 T cell receptor beta chains derived from one specimen sequenced in a study of tumor and adjacent non-tumor tissue in lung cancer. A modified ARM-PCR protocol with three rounds of nested PCR amplified TCRbeta. TCRdb reprocessed the multiplex PCR reads via MiXCR and lists one record per CDR3 protein. Among about 110,000 distinct CDR3 sequences listed, 60% to 65% were seen once. RNA was extracted from bulk tissue without any cell sorting. More than 3 cm separated this lung sample from the edge of the tumor. Sequencing was performed on distant non-tumor lung tissue. Receptors were obtained from a man between 60 and 75 years old with non-small cell lung cancer.

In this sample, this clonotype turned up a few times. This chain connects TRBV9 to TRBJ2-3; possible D gene TRBD1, 5 bases. This CDR3 region has 15 residues. V was trimmed by 3 bases and J by 2 bases, leaving 13 bases between them. Germline CDR1 reads SGDLS; CDR2 reads YYNGEE. CDR3 protein: CASSASDRFTDTQYF. Here the CDR3 DNA reads TGTGCCAGCAGCGCCAGCGACAGATTCACAGATACGCAGTATTTT.

This clonotype was found many times. This chain links TRBV20-1 with TRBJ1-2; possibly TRBD1 for D (5 bases). Trimming removed 4 bases from V and 3 bases from J, with 9 bases in between. This CDR3 comprises 12 residues. From germline, CDR1 is DFQATT and CDR2 SNEGSKA (reference sequence). This chain's CDR3 is CSATGSHYGYTF. CDR3 coding DNA: TGCAGTGCTACAGGGTCTCACTATGGCTACACCTTC.

V is TRBV11-2 and J is TRBJ2-7; no reliable D call. V gave up 5 bases and J gave up 8 bases, with 13 bases separating them. Germline loops: CDR1 SGHAT, CDR2 FQNNGV. The CDR3 runs 12 residues. The CDR3 nucleotides read TGTGCCAGCAGCATAGGAGTGCACAAGCAGTACTTC. This encodes CASSIGVHKQYF.

This clonotype has just a few counts. A much larger clone lies one base from this, so it may be a read error. The genes are TRBV6-5 and TRBJ2-7; 12 nucleotides line up with TRBD2. Trimming cost V 0 bases and J 2 bases; bases outside gene matches: 2. Germline loops: CDR1 MNHEY, CDR2 SVGAGI. This CDR3 comprises 16 residues. The CDR3 loop reads CASSYSRTSGTYEQYF. In DNA, the CDR3 is TGTGCCAGCAGTTACTCAAGGACTAGCGGGACCTACGAGCAGTACTTC.

Regarding this clonotype: Since no conserved phenylalanine or tryptophan closes the CDR3, a read error is the likely cause. V is TRBV20-1 and J is TRBJ2-1; 8 bases map to TRBD2. The CDR3 is 15 amino acids. Germline CDR1 DFQATT, CDR2 SNEGSKA (reference sequence). The ends lost 4 bases at V and 2 bases at J; junction bases unmatched: 7. CDR3 protein: CSANPLLAAYNEQFL. DNA of the CDR3: TGCAGTGCTAACCCTCTACTAGCGGCCTACAATGAGCAGTTCCTC.

For this clonotype: The junction departs from germline at one end; a sequencing error may be responsible. V is TRBV5-4 and J is TRBJ1-2; D perhaps matches TRBD1 (5 bases). The CDR3 runs to 13 residues. Germline CDR1 reads SGHNT; CDR2 reads YYREEE (reference sequence). The chain's CDR3 is CANSLIDRGNYTF. The DNA of the CDR3 is TGTGCCAACAGCTTGATCGACAGAGGAAACTACACCTTC.

There are a few counts of this clonotype. A much larger clone differs by one base, so this may be a read error. The V call is TRBV6-5, the J call TRBJ1-5, with TRBD1 identical over 8 bases. The CDR3 has 14 residues. The germline V gene encodes CDR1 MNHEY and CDR2 SVGAGI. CDR3 loop: CATSQGALGQPQHF. The DNA of the CDR3 is TGTGCCACCAGTCAGGGGGCGCTCGGTCAGCCCCAGCATTTT.

This clonotype was seen at least ten times. V usage is TRBV5-1 and J usage is TRBJ2-7, with D perhaps TRBD2 (5 bases). This CDR3 is 12 amino acids long. V lost 0 bases and J 7 bases, leaving 8 bases between the germline ends. Per the germline V gene, CDR1 is SGHRS and CDR2 is YFSETQ. CDR3 sequence: CASSLDWREQYF. Written as DNA, the CDR3 is TGCGCCAGCAGCTTGGACTGGAGGGAGCAGTACTTC.

In its sample, this clonotype was seen many times. J is TRBJ2-6 and V is TRBV6-2 or TRBV6-3; 10 bases agree with TRBD2. The CDR3 has 20 residues. Germline CDR1 MNHEY, CDR2 SVGEGT. V shed 2 bases, J shed 0 bases, and the junction held 10 bases outside the gene matches. The DNA for the CDR3 is TGTGCCAGCAGTTACCCGAGCGGGAGGGCCCCCCTCTCTGGGGCCAACGTCCTGACTTTC. The encoded protein is CASSYPSGRAPLSGANVLTF.

The CDR3 DNA follows: TGTGCCGGTAGTGGAGTCGGGACAGGGGGCGGCCAGGAGACCCAGTACTTC. Protein: CAGSGVGTGGGQETQYF. The chain joins TRBV6-5 to TRBJ2-5; 12 bases align to TRBD1. Germline-derived CDR1 and CDR2 are MNHEY and SVGAGI. The length of the CDR3 is 17 residues. The trim removed 11 bases at V and 5 bases at J, leaving 18 bases unmatched.

A note on this clonotype: Being one base from a much bigger clone, this may be a read error. V is TRBV4-1 and J is TRBJ2-7; no clear D gene. V lost 2 bases, J lost 6 bases, and 8 bases lay in between. The germline V gene has CDR1 MGHRA and CDR2 YSYEKL. The CDR3 consists of 12 residues. The CDR3 sequence: CASSQPASEQYF. In DNA, the CDR3 is TGCGCCAGCAGCCAACCTGCCTCCGAGCAGTACTTC.

The gene calls are TRBV6-6 and TRBJ2-5; a possible D gene is TRBD2 (7 bases). This CDR3 comprises 14 residues. V lost 5 bases and J lost 5, with 15 bases in between. The germline CDR1 and CDR2 sequences are MNHNY and SVGAGI (reference sequence). CDR3 loop: CASSNRRGGETQYF. The CDR3 DNA sequence: TGTGCCAGCAGTAACCGGAGGGGGGGGGAGACCCAGTACTTC.

This clonotype was counted a single time. An end of the junction does not agree with germline; a read error may underlie this. The chain has TRBV6-6 and TRBJ2-7, with 11 bases identical to TRBD2. There are 15 residues in the CDR3. Per germline, CDR1 MNHNY and CDR2 SVGAGI (reference sequence). CDR3 nucleotide sequence: TGTGCCAGCAGTTACTCTACTAGCGGGAGTTACGAGCGGTACTTC. Translating gives CASSYSTSGSYERYF.

This clonotype has at least ten counts. The rearrangement joins TRBV7-9 to TRBJ2-5, with 8 bases lining up with TRBD1. V lost 0 bases and J lost 4; bases outside the gene matches: 4. Germline CDR1 SEHNR, CDR2 FQNEAQ (reference sequence). The CDR3 covers 15 residues. CDR3 sequence reads: CASSLAGQGLETQYF. In nucleotides, the CDR3 is TGTGCCAGCAGCTTAGCAGGACAGGGTCTAGAGACCCAGTACTTC.

The V call is TRBV6-6, the J call TRBJ1-2; 7 bases are a match to TRBD1. This CDR3 is 13 amino acids long. Per germline, CDR1 MNHNY and CDR2 SVGAGI (reference sequence). With V trimmed by 5 bases and J by 7 bases, 7 bases remained unmatched. The DNA of the CDR3 is TGTGCCAGCAGTAATTCAGGGGACAGTGGCTACACCTTC. Its translation: CASSNSGDSGYTF.

With regard to this clonotype: An end of the junction does not agree with germline; a read error may underlie this. This chain joins TRBV6-1 and TRBJ1-4, with D unclear. The CDR3 is 15 amino acids. Germline assignment: CDR1 MNHNS and CDR2 SASEGT. The CDR3 DNA reads TGTACCAGCAGTGAATGGGCGACATCTAATGAAAAACTGTTTTTT. It codes for CTSSEWATSNEKLFF.

Comments on this clonotype: A much bigger clone sits one base away, suggesting this may be a read error. This chain connects TRBV5-4 to TRBJ2-2; no reliable D call. CDR1 SGHNT and CDR2 YYREEE come from the germline V gene (reference sequence). Trimming stripped 8 bases from V and 1 base from J, with 12 bases between. The CDR3 contains 14 residues. The CDR3 coding sequence is TGTGCCAGGAGTCCGGGTCGGAACACCGGGGAGCTGTTTTTT. Translated: CARSPGRNTGELFF.

This clonotype was seen many times. This sequence joins TRBV4-1 and TRBJ2-3, with no clear D. V lost 3 bases to trimming and J lost 1 base, with 14 bases between them. Germline V gene data show CDR1 as MGHRA and CDR2 as YSYEKL. This CDR3 region has 16 residues. CDR3 sequence (DNA): TGCGCCAGCAGCCAGGCTGGTCAGGCTGGCACAGATACGCAGTATTTT. Protein: CASSQAGQAGTDTQYF.

With regard to this clonotype: This CDR3 fails to terminate in the conserved phenylalanine or tryptophan, so it likely reflects a read error. The limits of the CDR3 on the DNA are not certain, so only TCRdb's listed CDR3 is given. CDR3 residues: CASSGQGPNTGELIY. The V and J genes are TRBV12-3 or TRBV12-4 and TRBJ2-2; the D call TRBD1 from the table was never checked on the DNA. 15 amino acids form the CDR3, both terminal residues included.

Many counts were recorded for this clonotype. The chain carries TRBV5-1 and TRBJ1-5; D may be TRBD1 (6 bases). Germline-derived CDR1 and CDR2 are SGHRS and YFSETQ. Between the trimmed V and J ends, which lost 0 bases and 5 bases, there was a span of 18 bases. This CDR3 comprises 17 residues. This CDR3 reads CASSLAYRGDGDQPQHF. CDR3 nucleotides: TGCGCCAGCAGCTTGGCATATAGGGGGGACGGGGATCAGCCCCAGCATTTT.

Ten or more counts support this clonotype. The genes are TRBV6-5 and TRBJ1-2; the match to TRBD1 covers 7 bases. The trim removed 6 bases at V and 6 bases at J, leaving 7 bases unmatched. Germline lookup yields CDR1 MNHEY and CDR2 SVGAGI. The CDR3 is 13 amino acids. The CDR3 DNA sequence: TGTGCCAGCAGCCGAGGGACAGCTAATGGCTACACCTTC. Translating gives CASSRGTANGYTF.

The V call is TRBV5-1, the J call TRBJ1-2; no firm D call. This CDR3 spans 15 amino acids. The ends were cut back, 0 bases at V and 4 bases at J, with 13 bases in the middle. CDR1 SGHRS and CDR2 YFSETQ come from the germline V gene. The CDR3 region is CASSLEAVGGYGYTF. The CDR3, as DNA: TGCGCCAGCAGCTTGGAGGCAGTGGGCGGCTATGGCTACACCTTC. Supplemented by reference TRBV5-1 and TRBJ1-2, the full variable domain reads KAGVTQTPRYLIKTRGQQVTLSCSPISGHRSVSWYQQTPGQGLQFLFEYFSETQRNKGNFPGRFSGRQFSNSRSEMNVSTLELGDSALYLCASSLEAVGGYGYTFGSGTRLTVV.

Details on this clonotype: One junction end disagrees with the germline gene, perhaps due to a read error. The chain employs TRBV7-8 and TRBJ2-7; D is ambiguous. Germline V gives CDR1 SGHVS, CDR2 FQNEAQ. This CDR3 region has 14 residues. CDR3 DNA: TGTGCCAGCAGCCTCCCGACGGTGCCCTACGGGCAGTACTTC. Encoded protein: CASSLPTVPYGQYF.

This clonotype was seen at least ten times. The chain is built from TRBV7-9 and TRBJ1-2, with D unclear. The germline gives CDR1 SEHNR, CDR2 FQNEAQ (reference sequence). With 5 bases removed from V and 14 bases from J, the gap between germline ends came to 21 bases. CDR3 length: 13 amino acids. The CDR3 reads CASSGRGIHLHTF. CDR3 DNA: TGTGCCAGCAGCGGCCGCGGCATACACCTTCATACCTTC.

This clonotype was seen once. The chain couples TRBV11-3 to TRBJ2-1; 7 bases align to TRBD2. This CDR3 spans 17 amino acids. In germline, CDR1 is SGHNT, CDR2 YENEEA. The junction had 15 bases not matched to a gene; V was cut back by 8 bases and J by 2 bases. In DNA, the CDR3 is TGTGCCAGCCAAGAGGCGGGAGCGGTGGGAACCTACAATGAGCAGTTCTTC. Amino acids: CASQEAGAVGTYNEQFF.

The table lists this clonotype with many counts. The chain joins TRBV4-2 to TRBJ2-6; D is perhaps TRBD1 or TRBD2 (6 bases each). The germline V gene encodes CDR1 LGHNA and CDR2 YNFKEQ. The CDR3 has 16 residues. V shed 3 bases and J shed 3 bases, with 12 bases lying between them. CDR3 bases: TGTGCCAGCAGCCAGTTGGGGGGCCTTGGGGCCAACGTCCTGACTTTC. Amino acids: CASSQLGGLGANVLTF.